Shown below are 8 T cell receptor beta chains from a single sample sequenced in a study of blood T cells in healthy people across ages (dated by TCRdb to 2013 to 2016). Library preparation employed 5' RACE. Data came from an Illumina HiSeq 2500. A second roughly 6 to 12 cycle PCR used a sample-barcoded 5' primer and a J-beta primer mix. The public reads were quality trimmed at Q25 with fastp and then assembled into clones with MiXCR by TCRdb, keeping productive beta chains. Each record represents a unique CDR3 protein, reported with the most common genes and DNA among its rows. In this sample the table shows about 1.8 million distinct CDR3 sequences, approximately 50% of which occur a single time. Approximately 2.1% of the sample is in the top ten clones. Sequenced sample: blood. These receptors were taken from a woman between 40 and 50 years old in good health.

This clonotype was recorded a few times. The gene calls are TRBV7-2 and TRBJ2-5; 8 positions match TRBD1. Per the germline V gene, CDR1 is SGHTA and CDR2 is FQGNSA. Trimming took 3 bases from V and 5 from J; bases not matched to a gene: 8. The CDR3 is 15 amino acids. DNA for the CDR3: TGTGCCAGCAGCTTTCAATTTGGACAGGGCGAGACCCAGTACTTC. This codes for CASSFQFGQGETQYF. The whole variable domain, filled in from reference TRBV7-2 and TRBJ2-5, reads GAGVSQSPSNKVTEKGKDVELRCDPISGHTALYWYRQSLGQGLEFLIYFQGNSAPDKSGLPSDRFSAERTGGSVSTLTIQRTQQEDSAVYLCASSFQFGQGETQYFGPGTRLLVL.

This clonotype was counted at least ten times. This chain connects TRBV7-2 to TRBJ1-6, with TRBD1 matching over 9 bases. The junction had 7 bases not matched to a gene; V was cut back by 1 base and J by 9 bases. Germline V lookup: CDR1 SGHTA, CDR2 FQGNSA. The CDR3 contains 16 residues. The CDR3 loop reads CASSLGVGQGSSPLHF. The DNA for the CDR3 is TGTGCCAGCAGCTTAGGGGTCGGACAGGGGAGTTCACCCCTCCACTTT.

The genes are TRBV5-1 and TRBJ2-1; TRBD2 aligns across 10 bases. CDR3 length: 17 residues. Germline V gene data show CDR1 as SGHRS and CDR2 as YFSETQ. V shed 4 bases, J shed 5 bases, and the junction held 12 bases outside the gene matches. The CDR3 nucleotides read TGCGCCAGCAGCCTACGCCCCGGGCTAGCGGGGGACAATGAGCAGTTCTTC. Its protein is CASSLRPGLAGDNEQFF.

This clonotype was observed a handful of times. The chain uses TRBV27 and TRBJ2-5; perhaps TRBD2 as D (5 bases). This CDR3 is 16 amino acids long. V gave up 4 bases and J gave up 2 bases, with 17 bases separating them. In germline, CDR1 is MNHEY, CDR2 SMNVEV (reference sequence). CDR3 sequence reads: CASSSHPGSPQETQYF. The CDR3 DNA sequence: TGTGCCAGCAGTTCACATCCGGGAAGCCCTCAAGAGACCCAGTACTTC.

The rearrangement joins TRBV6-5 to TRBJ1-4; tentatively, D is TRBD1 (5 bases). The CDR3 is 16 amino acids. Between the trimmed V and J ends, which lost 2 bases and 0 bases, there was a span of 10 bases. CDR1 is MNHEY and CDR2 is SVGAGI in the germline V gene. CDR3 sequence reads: CASSYRGFSTNEKLFF. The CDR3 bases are TGTGCCAGCAGTTACAGGGGATTCTCAACTAATGAAAAACTGTTTTTT.

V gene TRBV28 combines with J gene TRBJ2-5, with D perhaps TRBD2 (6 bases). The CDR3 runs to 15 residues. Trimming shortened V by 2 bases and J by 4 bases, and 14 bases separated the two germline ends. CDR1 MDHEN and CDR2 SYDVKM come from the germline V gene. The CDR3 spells CASSLRTSLGETQYF. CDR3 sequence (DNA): TGTGCCAGCAGTTTAAGAACTAGCCTTGGAGAGACCCAGTACTTC.

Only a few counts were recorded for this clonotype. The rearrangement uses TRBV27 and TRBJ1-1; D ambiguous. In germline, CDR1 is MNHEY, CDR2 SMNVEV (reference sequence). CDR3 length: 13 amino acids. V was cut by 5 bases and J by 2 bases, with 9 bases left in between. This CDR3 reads CASSVQVNTEAFF. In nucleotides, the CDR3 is TGTGCCAGCAGTGTGCAAGTAAACACTGAAGCTTTCTTT.

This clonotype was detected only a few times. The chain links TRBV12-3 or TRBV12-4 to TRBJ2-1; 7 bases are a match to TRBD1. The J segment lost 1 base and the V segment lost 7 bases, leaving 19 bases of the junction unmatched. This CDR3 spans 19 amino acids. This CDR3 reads CASKLFPPSHRGSYNEQFF. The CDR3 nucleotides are TGTGCCAGCAAGCTTTTTCCCCCTTCTCACAGGGGATCCTACAATGAGCAGTTCTTC.